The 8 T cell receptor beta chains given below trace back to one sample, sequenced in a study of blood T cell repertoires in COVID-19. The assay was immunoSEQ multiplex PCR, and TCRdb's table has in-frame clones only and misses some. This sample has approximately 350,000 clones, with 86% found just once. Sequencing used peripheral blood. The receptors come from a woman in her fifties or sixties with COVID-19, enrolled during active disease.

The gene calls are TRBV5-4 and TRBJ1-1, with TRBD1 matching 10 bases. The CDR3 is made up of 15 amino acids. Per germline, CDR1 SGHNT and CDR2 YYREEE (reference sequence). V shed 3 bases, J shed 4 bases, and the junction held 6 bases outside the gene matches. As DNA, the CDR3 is TGTGCCAGCAGCTCAGAGGGACAGGGGATCACTGAAGCTTTCTTT. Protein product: CASSSEGQGITEAFF.

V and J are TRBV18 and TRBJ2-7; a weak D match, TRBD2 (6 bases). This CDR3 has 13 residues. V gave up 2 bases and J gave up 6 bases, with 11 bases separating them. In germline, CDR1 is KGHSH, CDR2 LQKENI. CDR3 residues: CASSPVGLSEQYF. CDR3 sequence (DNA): TGTGCCAGCTCACCAGTGGGACTGAGCGAGCAGTACTTC.

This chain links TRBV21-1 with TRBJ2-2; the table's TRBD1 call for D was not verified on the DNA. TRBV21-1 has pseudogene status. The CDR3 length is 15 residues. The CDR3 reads CASSSDRGWTGELFF. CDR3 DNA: TGTGCCAGCAGTTCGGACAGGGGGTGGACCGGGGAGCTGTTTTTT.

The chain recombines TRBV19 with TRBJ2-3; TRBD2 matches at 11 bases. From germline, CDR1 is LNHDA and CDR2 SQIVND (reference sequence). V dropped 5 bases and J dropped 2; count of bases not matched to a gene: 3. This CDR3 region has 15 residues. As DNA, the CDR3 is TGTGCCAGTAGTGTTAGCGGGGGGGCCACAGATACGCAGTATTTT. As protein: CASSVSGGATDTQYF. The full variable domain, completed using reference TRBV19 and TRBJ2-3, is DGGITQSPKYLFRKEGQNVTLSCEQNLNHDAMYWYRQDPGQGLRLIYYSQIVNDFQKGDIAEGYSVSREKKESFPLTVTSAQKNPTAFYLCASSVSGGATDTQYFGPGTRLTVL.

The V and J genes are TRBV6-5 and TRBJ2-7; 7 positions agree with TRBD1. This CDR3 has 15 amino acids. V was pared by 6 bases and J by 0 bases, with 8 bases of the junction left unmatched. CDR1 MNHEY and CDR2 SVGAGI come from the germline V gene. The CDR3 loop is CASRPRGSLSYEQYF. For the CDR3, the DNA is TGTGCCAGCAGGCCCAGGGGGAGCCTCTCCTACGAGCAGTACTTC.

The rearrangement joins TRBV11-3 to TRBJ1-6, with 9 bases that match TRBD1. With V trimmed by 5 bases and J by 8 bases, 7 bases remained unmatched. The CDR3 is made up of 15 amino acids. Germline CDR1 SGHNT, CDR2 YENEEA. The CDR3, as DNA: TGTGCCAGCAGCAAGGGACAGGGTACGGATTCACCCCTCCACTTT. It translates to CASSKGQGTDSPLHF.

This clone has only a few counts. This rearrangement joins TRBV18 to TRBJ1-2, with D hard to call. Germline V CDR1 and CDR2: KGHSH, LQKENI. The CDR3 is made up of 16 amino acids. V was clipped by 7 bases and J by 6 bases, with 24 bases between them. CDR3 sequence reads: CASLPVSGRIPHGYTF. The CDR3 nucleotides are TGTGCCAGCTTACCGGTATCGGGTCGAATCCCCCATGGCTACACCTTC.

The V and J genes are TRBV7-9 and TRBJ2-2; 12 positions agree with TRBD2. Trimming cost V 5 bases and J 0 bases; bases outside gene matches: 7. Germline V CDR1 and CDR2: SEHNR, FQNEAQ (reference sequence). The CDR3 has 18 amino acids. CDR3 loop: CASSRTSGEFANTGELFF. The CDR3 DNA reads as TGTGCCAGCAGCCGGACTAGCGGGGAGTTTGCGAACACCGGGGAGCTGTTTTTT.